The present entry profiles one T cell receptor beta chain with its context. This sample was taken from a study of blood T cell repertoires in COVID-19. This table comes from immunoSEQ multiplex PCR, and its TCRdb copy is limited to in-frame clones, with some not included. Counted here are 150,000 to 160,000 clones, roughly 80% occurring once; the ten biggest clones make up around 28%. The sequence came from a woman in her sixties with acute or convalescent COVID-19. The sample taken for sequencing was peripheral blood.

The CDR3 protein is CASSYPPPRALRDEKLFF. CDR3 nucleotides: TGTGCCAGCAGTTACCCCCCACCACGCGCCCTGAGGGATGAAAAACTGTTTTTT. V is TRBV6-2 or TRBV6-3 and J is TRBJ1-4; D gene ambiguous. V was shortened by 2 bases and J by 6 bases, with 22 bases between the two germline ends. The CDR3 has 18 residues. From germline, CDR1 is MNHEY and CDR2 SVGEGT.